This T cell receptor (beta chain) appears in the sequencing data of a study of metastatic and nonmetastatic thyroid tumors. TCRdb redid the clone calls on the PCR reads using MiXCR. This sample has over 20,000 clones, with roughly 24% found just once. This clone was observed at least ten times. Germline lookup yields CDR1 MNHEY and CDR2 SMNVEV (reference sequence). This CDR3 region has 15 residues. Trimming left V 5 bases short and J 0 bases short, with 11 bases between. Thyroid surgery took place with no prior treatment in any patient. Sequencing was carried out using blood. This receptor was obtained from a female donor with papillary thyroid cancer or a benign thyroid nodule (not recorded which). Some clones in this sample may be carry-over from other donors' samples. The chain uses TRBV27 and TRBJ2-1, with a tentative D call TRBD1 (6 bases). The CDR3: CASSPQGSSYNEQFF. The CDR3 nucleotides are TGTGCCAGCAGTCCACAGGGCAGCTCCTACAATGAGCAGTTCTTC.